Below are 8 T cell receptor beta chains sequenced from a single sample in a study of T cell responses to AZD1222 COVID-19 vaccine. The table came from immunoSEQ multiplex PCR; TCRdb's copy has only in-frame clones and leaves some out. The sample shows approximately 90,000 clones, 90% of them seen only once. The specimen was peripheral blood, collected on day 0 of AZD1222 vaccination. The receptors come from an adult in good health.

This chain links TRBV7-2 with TRBJ2-5, with D uncertain. Trimming shortened V by 5 bases and J by 8 bases, and 18 bases separated the two germline ends. CDR3 length equals 14 residues. Germline V lookup: CDR1 SGHTA, CDR2 FQGNSA. DNA of the CDR3: TGTGCCAGCAGCCAAACTATTACCGAAATAACCCAGTACTTC. It translates to CASSQTITEITQYF.

The V call is TRBV12-5, the J call TRBJ2-2; 9 bases map to TRBD1. This CDR3 spans 15 amino acids. J lost 1 base, V lost 5 bases, and 2 bases had no gene match. CDR1 and CDR2 from the germline V gene are LGHNT and FRNRAP. In DNA, the CDR3 is TGTGCTAGTGGTCTGGGACAGGGGAACACCGGGGAGCTGTTTTTT. It is translated as CASGLGQGNTGELFF.

V gene TRBV6-1 combines with J gene TRBJ1-5, with D maybe TRBD1 (6 bases). Trimming cost V 2 bases and J 7 bases, with 21 bases left between them. CDR1 and CDR2 from the germline V gene are MNHNS and SASEGT. The CDR3 length is 17 residues. CDR3 bases: TGTGCCAGCAGTGAACCCCGGTTGGGGGCCGGTATGCAGCCCCAGCATTTT. It codes for CASSEPRLGAGMQPQHF.

This clone has just a few counts. The CDR3 reads CASSFQSYNEQFF. DNA of the CDR3: TGTGCCAGCAGCTTCCAAAGCTACAATGAGCAGTTCTTC. The chain carries TRBV7-6 and TRBJ2-1; no definite D call. The CDR3 runs 13 residues. Germline-derived CDR1 and CDR2 are SGHVS and FNYEAQ. V was cut by 3 bases and J by 3 bases, with 6 bases left in between.

The chain is built from TRBV5-1 and TRBJ2-5; 9 bases fit TRBD2. Germline V gene data show CDR1 as SGHRS and CDR2 as YFSETQ. CDR3 length equals 14 residues. With 4 bases clipped from V and 0 bases from J, the junction kept 1 base outside the gene matches. In DNA, the CDR3 is TGCGCCAGCAGCGGACTAGCGTACCAAGAGACCCAGTACTTC. Its translation is CASSGLAYQETQYF.

The chain couples TRBV6-2 or TRBV6-3 to TRBJ2-7; D not certain. The V gene's germline CDR1 is MNHEY and CDR2 SVGEGT. The CDR3 is made up of 13 amino acids. Trimming left V 4 bases short and J 2 bases short, with 9 bases between. The DNA for the CDR3 is TGTGCCAGCAGTTTTTCGCAGACCTACGAGCAGTACTTC. Its translation is CASSFSQTYEQYF.

The V gene is TRBV5-6, the J gene TRBJ2-5, with a tentative D call TRBD1 (5 bases). Germline V gene lookup returns CDR1 SGHDT and CDR2 YYEEEE. The CDR3 loop spans 17 amino acids. V shed 4 bases and J shed 4 bases, with 23 bases lying between them. This chain's CDR3 is CASSLWSREGWAETQYF. CDR3 DNA sequence: TGTGCCAGCAGCCTCTGGTCCAGGGAAGGATGGGCAGAGACCCAGTACTTC.

The chain recombines TRBV5-1 with TRBJ2-7; 7 bases are a match to TRBD1. V lost 2 bases and J lost 5; bases outside the gene matches: 10. Per germline, CDR1 SGHRS and CDR2 YFSETQ. The CDR3 is 15 residues long. The CDR3 DNA sequence: TGCGCCAGCAGCTTTACCGGGACAGACCTCCACGAGCAGTACTTC. Amino acids: CASSFTGTDLHEQYF.